The 6 T cell receptor beta chains below come from one sample, sequenced in a study of T cell responses to AZD1222 COVID-19 vaccine. Sequencing was performed with immunoSEQ multiplex PCR; in TCRdb, only in-frame clones are kept and a portion is missing. This table holds about 96,000 clones, 85% to 90% found once. Here the sequenced sample was peripheral blood, taken on day 0 of AZD1222 vaccination. The receptors here all came from an adult in good health.

The gene calls are TRBV28 and TRBJ1-5; no clear D. The CDR3 covers 13 residues. V lost 9 bases and J 0 bases, leaving 9 bases between the germline ends. CDR1 is MDHEN, CDR2 SYDVKM, per germline. CDR3 bases: TGTGCCAGTCAGATGAATAGCAATCAGCCCCAGCATTTT. It translates to CASQMNSNQPQHF.

V usage is TRBV18 and J usage is TRBJ2-1; 10 bases fit TRBD2. Germline-derived CDR1 and CDR2 are KGHSH and LQKENI. Germline trimming cut 4 bases from V and 9 bases from J; bases unmatched to any gene: 12. The CDR3 contains 16 residues. In DNA form, the CDR3 reads TGTGCCAGCTCACGATTATCTAGCGGGAGCTCGATTGAGCAGTTCTTC. Its protein product is CASSRLSSGSSIEQFF.

The CDR3 sequence is CASSQATSGRVRETQYF. CDR3 in DNA: TGTGCCAGCAGCCAAGCGACTAGCGGGAGAGTTAGGGAGACCCAGTACTTC. This chain connects TRBV3-1 (or the pseudogene TRBV3-2) to TRBJ2-5, with 12 bases fitting TRBD2. Germline trimming cut 1 base from V and 5 bases from J; bases unmatched to any gene: 8. The CDR3 extends over 17 amino acids. The germline V gene encodes CDR1 LGHDT and CDR2 YNNKEL (reference sequence).

The J gene is TRBJ2-1, the V gene TRBV30; D remains unclear. The CDR3 loop spans 12 amino acids. V lost 0 bases to trimming and J lost 12 bases, with 12 bases between them. Germline V lookup: CDR1 GTSNPN, CDR2 SVGIG (reference sequence). This CDR3 is CAWSVRREGQFF. CDR3 coding DNA: TGTGCCTGGAGTGTACGTAGAGAAGGGCAGTTCTTC.

The chain employs TRBV19 and TRBJ1-5, with D uncertain. Germline V CDR1 and CDR2: LNHDA, SQIVND (reference sequence). This CDR3 is 16 amino acids long. V lost 1 base and J 1 base, leaving 11 bases between the germline ends. The CDR3 reads CASSIGRQRSNQPQHF. CDR3 bases: TGTGCCAGTAGTATAGGCAGGCAAAGGAGCAATCAGCCCCAGCATTTT. The whole variable domain, remainder taken from reference TRBV19 and TRBJ1-5, is DGGITQSPKYLFRKEGQNVTLSCEQNLNHDAMYWYRQDPGQGLRLIYYSQIVNDFQKGDIAEGYSVSREKKESFPLTVTSAQKNPTAFYLCASSIGRQRSNQPQHFGDGTRLSIL.

The chain recombines TRBV28 with TRBJ1-1; no clear D gene. The V gene lost 4 bases and the J gene lost 7 bases, with 4 bases spanning the gap. CDR1 and CDR2 from the germline V gene are MDHEN and SYDVKM. This CDR3 spans 10 amino acids. The CDR3 region has the DNA TGTGCCAGCAGTTCCTTTGAAGCTTTCTTT. It translates to CASSSFEAFF. The complete variable domain, with remaining parts taken from reference TRBV28 and TRBJ1-1, reads DVKVTQSSRYLVKRTGEKVFLECVQDMDHENMFWYRQDPGLGLRLIYFSYDVKMKEKGDIPEGYSVSREKKERFSLILESASTNQTSMYLCASSSFEAFFGQGTRLTVV.